This T cell receptor beta chain derives from a study of T cells in Graves' hyperthyroidism and ophthalmopathy. RNA transcripts gave rise to amplified TCR beta CDR3 regions. The HTBI primer set drove a first-round RT-PCR of the TCR CDR3. One entry per CDR3 protein, called by TCRdb with MiXCR from the multiplex PCR reads. The sample carries 530,000 or so distinct CDR3 sequences, around a quarter recorded once. V was clipped by 2 bases and J by 7 bases, with 12 bases between them. The CDR3 runs to 14 residues. Looked up from germline, CDR1 is SGHVS and CDR2 is FQNEAQ. The clonotype originates from a woman in her twenties or thirties with Graves' ophthalmopathy. Specimen: blood. This chain connects TRBV7-8 to TRBJ1-5; D call uncertain. CDR3 nucleotides: TGTGCCAGCAGCTTAAAGGGCAGCCGCCAGCCCCAGCATTTT. Its protein is CASSLKGSRQPQHF. Variable domain in full (rest from reference TRBV7-8 and TRBJ1-5): GAGVSQSPRYKVAKRGQDVALRCDPISGHVSLFWYQQALGQGPEFLTYFQNEAQLDKSGLPSDRFFAERPEGSVSTLKIQRTQQEDSAVYLCASSLKGSRQPQHFGDGTRLSIL.